Below, 28 T cell receptor beta chains from the same sample are listed, as sequenced in a study of cytomegalovirus exposure and HLA in healthy donors. Primers: 60 Vbeta forward and 13 Jbeta reverse. Assay used: immunoSEQ multiplex PCR; TCRdb lists only in-frame clones, some missing. The sample contains around 110,000 clones, 66% of which appear only once. The sequenced sample was PBMCs. These receptors were taken from a man younger than 35 in good health and CMV-seronegative.

This chain uses TRBV6-6 with TRBJ2-3, with TRBD2 identical over 11 bases. With 0 bases clipped from V and 9 bases from J, the junction kept 8 bases outside the gene matches. The CDR3 runs 16 residues. Germline V gives CDR1 MNHNY, CDR2 SVGAGI (reference sequence). CDR3 bases: TGTGCCAGCAGTTACTCTAGTAGCGGGGGGGACAAAACGCAGTATTTT. It is translated as CASSYSSSGGDKTQYF.

V and J are TRBV25-1 and TRBJ2-5; no definite D call. CDR1 MGHDK and CDR2 SYGVNS come from the germline V gene. V was clipped by 3 bases and J by 1 base, with 9 bases between them. This CDR3 contains 14 residues. The CDR3 loop is CASSDLRVQETQYF. For the CDR3, the DNA is TGTGCCAGCAGTGACCTTCGAGTCCAAGAGACCCAGTACTTC. Full variable domain (rest looked up from reference TRBV25-1 and TRBJ2-5): EADIYQTPRYLVIGTGKKITLECSQTMGHDKMYWYQQDPGMELHLIHYSYGVNSTEKGDLSSESTVSRIRTEHFPLTLESARPSHTSQYLCASSDLRVQETQYFGPGTRLLVL.

V is TRBV5-1 and J is TRBJ2-7, with TRBD2 as a possible D gene (6 bases). Deletions cut 0 bases from V and 3 bases from J, with 10 bases between. Germline V lookup: CDR1 SGHRS, CDR2 YFSETQ. The CDR3 loop spans 14 amino acids. The DNA of the CDR3 is TGCGCCAGCAGCTTGGTGGGGCGGGGCTACGAGCAGTACTTC. It specifies CASSLVGRGYEQYF.

The chain couples TRBV2 to TRBJ1-4; D is ambiguous. V lost 4 bases, J lost 7 bases, and 4 bases lay in between. Germline CDR1 and CDR2: SNHLY and FYNNEI. There are 11 residues in the CDR3. The CDR3 region has the DNA TGTGCCAGCAGTGTATTTGAAAAACTGTTTTTT. Residues: CASSVFEKLFF.

The gene calls are TRBV19 and TRBJ2-5; TRBD2 is a possible D gene (5 bases). Per germline, CDR1 LNHDA and CDR2 SQIVND (reference sequence). The CDR3 covers 13 residues. Trimming removed 5 bases from V and 4 bases from J, with 11 bases in between. The CDR3 protein is CASSGGGRETQYF. Here the CDR3 DNA reads TGTGCCAGTAGTGGAGGTGGGAGAGAGACCCAGTACTTC.

The V gene is TRBV10-3, the J gene TRBJ1-4; D remains unclear. V gave up 0 bases and J gave up 7 bases, with 9 bases separating them. Germline V gives CDR1 ENHRY, CDR2 SYGVKD. This CDR3 comprises 14 residues. The CDR3 sequence: CAISESTAGEKLFF. CDR3 coding DNA: TGTGCCATCAGTGAGTCGACGGCAGGTGAAAAACTGTTTTTT.

This clone was seen a handful of times. The chain joins TRBV2 to TRBJ2-3, with D possibly TRBD1 on 6 matching bases. This CDR3 is 15 amino acids long. Trimming shortened V by 2 bases and J by 1 base, and 10 bases separated the two germline ends. Germline V gene data show CDR1 as SNHLY and CDR2 as FYNNEI. The CDR3 nucleotides are TGTGCCAGCAGTGAACTCTGGACAGGCACAGATACGCAGTATTTT. Translation gives CASSELWTGTDTQYF.

The chain joins TRBV20-1 to TRBJ2-3, with 7 bases lining up with TRBD1. The germline V gene has CDR1 DFQATT and CDR2 SNEGSKA (reference sequence). This CDR3 has 11 residues. Trimming removed 5 bases from V and 6 bases from J; junction bases left unmatched: 2. CDR3 region: CSALTGDTQYF. The DNA for the CDR3 is TGCAGTGCTTTGACAGGGGATACGCAGTATTTT.

This chain uses TRBV6-5 with TRBJ2-7, with TRBD1 identical over 8 bases. The germline V gene has CDR1 MNHEY and CDR2 SVGAGI. V was clipped by 5 bases and J by 5 bases; unmatched bases: 8. The CDR3 spans 14 residues. The DNA for the CDR3 is TGTGCCAGCAGTGGCAGGGGGCCTCGGGACGAGCAGTACTTC. Translation gives CASSGRGPRDEQYF.

The chain combines TRBV9 with TRBJ2-7; 10 nucleotides line up with TRBD1. V dropped 3 bases and J dropped 4; count of bases not matched to a gene: 7. Per germline, CDR1 SGDLS and CDR2 YYNGEE. The CDR3 contains 15 residues. CDR3 DNA sequence: TGTGCCAGCAGCGGACAGGGGGCGTCTCGATACGAGCAGTACTTC. Residues: CASSGQGASRYEQYF.

This chain joins TRBV28 and TRBJ2-7, with D perhaps matching TRBD1 (7 bases). The CDR3 is 16 residues long. V shed 2 bases and J shed 1 base, with 15 bases lying between them. CDR1 and CDR2 from the germline V gene are MDHEN and SYDVKM. CDR3 protein: CASSLAEQGRSYEQYF. The CDR3 nucleotides read TGTGCCAGCAGTTTAGCAGAACAGGGGAGGTCCTACGAGCAGTACTTC. Based on the CDR3 plus reference TRBV28 and TRBJ2-7, the full variable domain is DVKVTQSSRYLVKRTGEKVFLECVQDMDHENMFWYRQDPGLGLRLIYFSYDVKMKEKGDIPEGYSVSREKKERFSLILESASTNQTSMYLCASSLAEQGRSYEQYFGPGTRLTVT.

The genes are TRBV7-2 and TRBJ2-2; TRBD2 aligns across 7 bases. Unmatched junction bases numbered 11, after V lost 6 bases and J lost 7 bases. Germline V gene lookup returns CDR1 SGHTA and CDR2 FQGNSA. The length of the CDR3 is 15 residues. The CDR3 sequence is CASRSGGRENGELFF. As DNA, the CDR3 is TGTGCCAGCAGGTCCGGTGGGCGGGAGAACGGGGAGCTGTTTTTT.

The J gene is TRBJ2-6, the V gene TRBV7-9, with D possibly being TRBD1 (5 bases). V was trimmed by 5 bases and J by 2 bases, leaving 10 bases between them. From germline, CDR1 is SEHNR and CDR2 FQNEAQ (reference sequence). This CDR3 has 15 amino acids. Here the CDR3 reads CASSPGFTGANVLTF. CDR3 nucleotide sequence: TGTGCCAGCAGCCCAGGGTTTACTGGGGCCAACGTCCTGACTTTC.

This clone was detected only once. The genes are TRBV7-9 and TRBJ2-2; D uncertain. The CDR3 is 12 amino acids. Trimming cost V 5 bases and J 7 bases, with 8 bases left between them. Germline V lookup: CDR1 SEHNR, CDR2 FQNEAQ (reference sequence). Written as DNA, the CDR3 is TGTGCCAGCAGCCCGAAACTCGGGGAGCTGTTTTTT. Its translation: CASSPKLGELFF.

A few counts support this clone. The V call is TRBV18, the J call TRBJ1-2; 8 bases match TRBD1. After removal of 2 bases from V and 3 bases from J, the junction contained 5 bases not matched to a gene. The CDR3 covers 15 residues. CDR1 and CDR2 (germline): KGHSH, LQKENI. CDR3 residues: CASSPSGQDYYGYTF. For the CDR3, the DNA is TGTGCCAGCTCACCATCGGGACAGGACTACTATGGCTACACCTTC.

The chain recombines TRBV29-1 with TRBJ1-2; TRBD1 is a possible D gene (6 bases). Germline values: CDR1 SQVTM, CDR2 ANQGSEA. This CDR3 has 14 amino acids. Between the trimmed V and J ends, which lost 5 bases and 2 bases, there was a span of 15 bases. The chain's CDR3 is CSVLSGQLNYGYTF. The CDR3 nucleotides read TGCAGCGTTTTGTCGGGACAACTAAACTATGGCTACACCTTC.

This rearrangement joins TRBV4-1 to TRBJ2-5, with TRBD2 matching 10 bases. This CDR3 has 15 residues. CDR1 and CDR2 (germline): MGHRA, YSYEKL. With 3 bases clipped from V and 11 bases from J, the junction kept 12 bases outside the gene matches. CDR3 amino acids: CASSQLAGAPWEQYF. The CDR3 bases are TGCGCCAGCAGCCAGCTAGCGGGGGCCCCTTGGGAGCAGTACTTC.

The V and J genes are TRBV6-5 and TRBJ1-4; 10 positions match TRBD1. With V trimmed by 8 bases and J by 7 bases, 10 bases remained unmatched. Germline V gene data show CDR1 as MNHEY and CDR2 as SVGAGI. This CDR3 region has 15 residues. The CDR3 DNA follows: TGTGCCAGCCGGGACAGGGGAGTTTTTGGTGAAAAACTGTTTTTT. Protein sequence: CASRDRGVFGEKLFF.

The chain employs TRBV4-2 and TRBJ2-7; a possible D gene is TRBD1 (7 bases). With 0 bases removed from V and 0 bases from J, the gap between germline ends came to 12 bases. Germline CDR1 is LGHNA and CDR2 is YNFKEQ. The CDR3 runs 16 residues. CDR3 residues: CASSQEAGQFSYEQYF. The DNA for the CDR3 is TGTGCCAGCAGCCAAGAGGCGGGACAGTTCTCCTACGAGCAGTACTTC.

In its sample, this clone was seen a few times. V usage is TRBV4-1 and J usage is TRBJ1-1, with D possibly matching TRBD1 (5 bases). The V gene's germline CDR1 is MGHRA and CDR2 YSYEKL. V gave up 0 bases and J gave up 5 bases, with 19 bases separating them. The CDR3 spans 17 residues. Here the CDR3 reads CASSQDPLGAGTTEAFF. CDR3 coding DNA: TGCGCCAGCAGCCAAGATCCCCTTGGGGCAGGCACGACTGAAGCTTTCTTT.

The CDR3 loop reads CASSRGLTEAFF. In nucleotides, the CDR3 is TGTGCCAGCAGCAGGGGGCTCACTGAAGCTTTCTTT. V and J are TRBV7-2 and TRBJ1-1; TRBD1 agrees at 7 bases. CDR1 SGHTA and CDR2 FQGNSA come from the germline V gene. The CDR3 runs to 12 residues. Germline trimming cut 5 bases from V and 4 bases from J; bases unmatched to any gene: 1.

The V and J genes are TRBV14 and TRBJ1-1, with 8 positions matching TRBD1. V shed 4 bases and J 4 bases; nucleotides not matched to a gene: 8. Germline loops: CDR1 SGHDN, CDR2 FVKESK. The CDR3 is made up of 15 amino acids. The CDR3 here is CASSLAQGASTEAFF. The CDR3 nucleotides read TGTGCCAGCAGCCTGGCCCAGGGGGCTTCCACTGAAGCTTTCTTT.

This sequence joins TRBV2 and TRBJ2-7, with 11 bases lining up with TRBD1. CDR1 and CDR2 from the germline V gene are SNHLY and FYNNEI. The CDR3 is made up of 16 amino acids. V shed 5 bases and J 5 bases; nucleotides not matched to a gene: 11. In DNA, the CDR3 is TGTGCCAGCAGTCGACGGGGCGGGACAGGGGGAGACGAGCAGTACTTC. Protein sequence: CASSRRGGTGGDEQYF.

The chain combines TRBV30 with TRBJ1-4, with D unresolved. The germline V gene has CDR1 GTSNPN and CDR2 SVGIG (reference sequence). The CDR3 extends over 15 amino acids. V dropped 3 bases and J dropped 3 bases, with 14 bases sitting between them. CDR3: CAWSPRGRANEKLFF. DNA for the CDR3: TGTGCCTGGAGCCCTCGAGGGCGGGCTAATGAAAAACTGTTTTTT.

The chain recombines TRBV29-1 with TRBJ2-3, with a weak D call TRBD1 (6 bases). Trimming left V 3 bases short and J 4 bases short, with 11 bases between. The CDR3 length is 13 residues. Germline V gene lookup returns CDR1 SQVTM and CDR2 ANQGSEA. The CDR3 sequence is CSVERGRADTQYF. CDR3 DNA sequence: TGCAGCGTTGAGAGGGGGAGAGCAGATACGCAGTATTTT.

This clone was counted between two and nine times. This chain connects TRBV20-1 to TRBJ2-1; no clear D. The CDR3 runs to 9 residues. The V end was cut by 3 bases, the J end by 12 bases, with 6 bases between. Germline V CDR1 and CDR2: DFQATT, SNEGSKA (reference sequence). The CDR3 region has the DNA TGCAGTGCTAGCATCCCGCAGTTCTTC. This encodes CSASIPQFF.

This clone was seen only a few times. The chain joins TRBV6-1 to TRBJ1-4; tentatively, D is TRBD1 (6 bases). CDR3 length: 14 residues. The ends were cut back, 4 bases at V and 7 bases at J, with 13 bases in the middle. Germline CDR1 is MNHNS and CDR2 is SASEGT. In nucleotides, the CDR3 is TGTGCCAGCAGTGTAAGAGGGGGGGGTGAAAAACTGTTTTTT. This encodes CASSVRGGGEKLFF.

V is TRBV5-6 and J is TRBJ1-4; D unresolved. Per germline, CDR1 SGHDT and CDR2 YYEEEE. The CDR3 is made up of 13 amino acids. Deletions cut 0 bases from V and 7 bases from J, with 7 bases between. Here the CDR3 reads CASSLVPGEKLFF. In DNA, the CDR3 is TGTGCCAGCAGCTTGGTCCCAGGTGAAAAACTGTTTTTT.